This T cell receptor (beta chain) emerged from a study of OX40 agonist ivuxolimab in advanced cancers. J was trimmed by 3 bases and V by 2 bases; bases with no gene match: 5. There are 16 residues in the CDR3. Germline-derived CDR1 and CDR2 are SGHTA and FQGTGA. This table comes from immunoSEQ multiplex PCR, and its TCRdb copy is limited to in-frame clones, with some not included. This table holds some 81,000 clones, around 83% found once. V gene TRBV7-3 combines with J gene TRBJ2-3; 10 bases agree with TRBD2. Specimen: CD4+ or CD8+ T cells sorted from blood, collected in a trial of the OX40 agonist ivuxolimab. The receptor was derived from an adult with an advanced solid tumor such as melanoma, head and neck, liver or kidney cancer. CDR3 sequence (DNA): TGTGCCAGCAGCTTAGGACTAGCGGCGATAACAGATACGCAGTATTTT. Residues: CASSLGLAAITDTQYF.